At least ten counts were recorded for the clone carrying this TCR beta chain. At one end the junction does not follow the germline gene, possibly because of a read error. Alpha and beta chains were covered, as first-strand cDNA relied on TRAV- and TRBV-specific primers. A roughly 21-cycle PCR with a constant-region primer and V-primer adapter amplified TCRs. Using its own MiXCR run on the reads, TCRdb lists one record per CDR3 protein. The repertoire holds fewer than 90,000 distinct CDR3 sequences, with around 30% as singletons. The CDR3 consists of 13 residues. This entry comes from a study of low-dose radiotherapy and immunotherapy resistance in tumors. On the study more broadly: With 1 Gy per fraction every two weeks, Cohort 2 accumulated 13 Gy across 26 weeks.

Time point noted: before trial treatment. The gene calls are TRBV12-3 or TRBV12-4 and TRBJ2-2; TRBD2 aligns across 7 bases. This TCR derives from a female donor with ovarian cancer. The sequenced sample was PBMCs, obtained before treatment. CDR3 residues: CASSLAATGELFF. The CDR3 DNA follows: TGTGCCAGCAGTCTAGCGGCCACCGGGGAGCTGTTTTTT.